Listed here are 16 T cell receptor beta chains from one sample, sequenced in a study of OX40 agonist ivuxolimab in advanced cancers. Receptor libraries were prepared by the immunoSEQ multiplex PCR assay. The clones in this table, taken by TCRdb from immuneACCESS, are in-frame only. Not every clone is retained; where verified, under half of the shortfall comes from an unresolved V gene, and the cause of the rest is unknown. The sample records about 54,000 clones, approximately 89% of which are singletons. Of the sample, approximately 3.5% is held by the ten largest clones. The source material was CD4+ or CD8+ T cells sorted from blood, sampled in a trial of the OX40 agonist ivuxolimab. The receptors here all came from an adult with an advanced solid tumor such as melanoma, head and neck, liver or kidney cancer.

This clone has only one observation. This rearrangement joins TRBV18 to TRBJ2-4; 7 bases align to TRBD2. The CDR3 totals 20 residues. Germline-derived CDR1 and CDR2 are KGHSH and LQKENI. The junction had 16 bases not matched to a gene; V was cut back by 2 bases and J by 0 bases. Here the CDR3 DNA reads TGTGCCAGCTCACCAGCCGTGGTAGCGGGTGAAGCTCTAGCCAAAAACATTCAGTACTTC. This gives the protein CASSPAVVAGEALAKNIQYF.

This chain connects TRBV29-1 to TRBJ2-3; 8 positions agree with TRBD2. V was pared by 4 bases and J by 8 bases, with 11 bases of the junction left unmatched. The CDR3 covers 14 residues. Germline V CDR1 and CDR2: SQVTM, ANQGSEA. CDR3 sequence reads: CSVVPSAGGGTQYF. The DNA for the CDR3 is TGCAGCGTTGTCCCCTCGGCGGGAGGCGGTACGCAGTATTTT.

This clone was observed a few times. The chain combines TRBV7-2 with TRBJ2-2; maybe TRBD1 (5 bases). CDR1 is SGHTA, CDR2 FQGNSA, per germline. This CDR3 is built from 16 residues. V was trimmed by 2 bases and J by 1 base, leaving 11 bases between them. The CDR3 sequence is CASSLYPQGNTGELFF. CDR3 DNA: TGTGCCAGCAGCTTATATCCCCAGGGGAACACCGGGGAGCTGTTTTTT. The full variable domain, with the rest looked up from reference TRBV7-2 and TRBJ2-2, is GAGVSQSPSNKVTEKGKDVELRCDPISGHTALYWYRQSLGQGLEFLIYFQGNSAPDKSGLPSDRFSAERTGGSVSTLTIQRTQQEDSAVYLCASSLYPQGNTGELFFGEGSRLTVL.

With respect to this clone: The junction differs from germline at one of its ends, possibly a read error. The rearrangement joins TRBV6-4 to TRBJ2-5; maybe TRBD2 (6 bases). This CDR3 is 15 amino acids long. CDR1 and CDR2 from the germline V gene are MRHNA and SNTAGT. The CDR3 nucleotides read TGTGCCAGCAGTTACTCGCGGGACGGCCAAGAGACCCAGTACTTC. Translation: CASSYSRDGQETQYF.

This chain's CDR3 is CASSGKLAGEVDTQYF. The CDR3 region has the DNA TGTGCCAGCAGCGGGAAACTAGCGGGAGAGGTAGATACGCAGTATTTT. The V and J genes are TRBV5-4 and TRBJ2-3; 11 nucleotides line up with TRBD2. V shed 4 bases, J shed 5 bases, and the junction held 9 bases outside the gene matches. This CDR3 is 16 amino acids long. The germline gives CDR1 SGHNT, CDR2 YYREEE (reference sequence).

V and J are TRBV28 and TRBJ1-1; 11 bases match TRBD1. V shed 2 bases and J 4 bases; nucleotides not matched to a gene: 3. CDR1 and CDR2 (germline): MDHEN, SYDVKM. This CDR3 comprises 15 residues. As DNA, the CDR3 is TGTGCCAGCAGTTTAGGGGACAGGGGGGCCACTGAAGCTTTCTTT. Translating it yields CASSLGDRGATEAFF.

The chain uses TRBV14 and TRBJ2-1; D unclear. The CDR3 contains 17 residues. Germline CDR1 reads SGHDN; CDR2 reads FVKESK. Trimming took 5 bases from V and 1 from J, leaving 18 bases between them. CDR3 in amino acids: CASSRSASAGSYNEQFF. The CDR3 DNA reads as TGTGCCAGCAGCAGAAGTGCGTCGGCTGGATCCTACAATGAGCAGTTCTTC.

The V gene is TRBV11-2, the J gene TRBJ2-3; no definite D call. Per germline, CDR1 SGHAT and CDR2 FQNNGV. This CDR3 spans 13 amino acids. The V gene lost 4 bases and the J gene lost 2 bases, with 7 bases spanning the gap. The CDR3 coding sequence is TGTGCCAGCAGCTATGGACCCACAGATACGCAGTATTTT. The encoded protein is CASSYGPTDTQYF.

The chain links TRBV19 to TRBJ2-2; D unclear. Looked up from germline, CDR1 is LNHDA and CDR2 is SQIVND (reference sequence). V lost 10 bases to trimming and J lost 5 bases, with 14 bases between them. The CDR3 is 13 amino acids. For the CDR3, the DNA is TGTGCCACCCGAGGCAGGTCGACCGGGGAGCTGTTTTTT. The encoded protein is CATRGRSTGELFF.

The rearrangement joins TRBV7-3 to TRBJ2-5; D gene ambiguous. The CDR3 has 15 residues. In germline, CDR1 is SGHTA, CDR2 FQGTGA. V lost 5 bases, J lost 0 bases, and 13 bases lay in between. The CDR3 loop is CASSPQAGNQETQYF. The CDR3 DNA sequence: TGTGCCAGCAGCCCCCAAGCCGGTAACCAAGAGACCCAGTACTTC.

The chain employs TRBV19 and TRBJ1-4; D is ambiguous. This CDR3 comprises 13 residues. The ends were cut back, 6 bases at V and 6 bases at J, with 11 bases in the middle. In germline, CDR1 is LNHDA, CDR2 SQIVND (reference sequence). CDR3 DNA: TGTGCCAGTAGAGGCCCTTCGGATGAAAAACTGTTTTTT. It yields the protein CASRGPSDEKLFF.

The V and J genes are TRBV6-6 and TRBJ1-5; D remains unclear. The V gene's germline CDR1 is MNHNY and CDR2 SVGAGI (reference sequence). Trimming stripped 4 bases from V and 5 bases from J, with 6 bases between. The CDR3 extends over 12 amino acids. Here the CDR3 DNA reads TGTGCCAGCAGTTTTGGAGATCAGCCCCAGCATTTT. It specifies CASSFGDQPQHF.

The rearrangement joins TRBV5-1 to TRBJ1-3; a weak D match, TRBD1 (6 bases). The CDR3 has 14 amino acids. CDR1 and CDR2 from the germline V gene are SGHRS and YFSETQ. With 5 bases removed from V and 0 bases from J, the gap between germline ends came to 9 bases. In nucleotides, the CDR3 is TGCGCCAGCAGTCAGGGGAACTCTGGAAACACCATATATTTT. This encodes CASSQGNSGNTIYF.

The rearrangement joins TRBV5-1 to TRBJ1-4; perhaps TRBD1 as D (5 bases). The ends were cut back, 7 bases at V and 2 bases at J, with 12 bases in the middle. Germline CDR1 reads SGHRS; CDR2 reads YFSETQ. There are 14 residues in the CDR3. The chain's CDR3 is CASSAGGTNEKLFF. Written as DNA, the CDR3 is TGCGCCAGCTCCGCCGGGGGGACTAATGAAAAACTGTTTTTT.

The rearrangement uses TRBV21-1 and TRBJ1-5. TRBV21-1 is an annotated pseudogene. The CDR3 loop spans 15 amino acids. CDR3 sequence reads: CASSPRTDSNQPQHF. CDR3 coding DNA: TGTGCCAGCAGCCCTCGGACTGATAGCAATCAGCCCCAGCATTTT.

This clone was detected only a few times. The chain uses TRBV10-3 and TRBJ1-3; TRBD1 matches at 7 bases. This CDR3 contains 15 residues. The germline V gene encodes CDR1 ENHRY and CDR2 SYGVKD. With 3 bases clipped from V and 1 base from J, the junction kept 3 bases outside the gene matches. The CDR3 region has the DNA TGTGCCATCAGTGACCCGACAGGGTCTGGAAACACCATATATTTT. It is translated as CAISDPTGSGNTIYF.